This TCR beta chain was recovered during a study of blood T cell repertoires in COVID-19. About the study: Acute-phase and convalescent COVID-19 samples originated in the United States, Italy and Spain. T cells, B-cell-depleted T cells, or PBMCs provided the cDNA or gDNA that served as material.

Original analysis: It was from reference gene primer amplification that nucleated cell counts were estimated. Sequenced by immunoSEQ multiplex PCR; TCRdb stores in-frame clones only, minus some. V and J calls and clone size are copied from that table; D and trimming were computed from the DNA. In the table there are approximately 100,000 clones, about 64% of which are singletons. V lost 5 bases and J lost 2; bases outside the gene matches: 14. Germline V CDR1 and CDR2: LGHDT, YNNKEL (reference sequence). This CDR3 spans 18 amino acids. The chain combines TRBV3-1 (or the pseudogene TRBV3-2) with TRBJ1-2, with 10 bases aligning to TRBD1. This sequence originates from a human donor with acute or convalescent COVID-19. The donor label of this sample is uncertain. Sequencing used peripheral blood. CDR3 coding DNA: TGTGCCAGCAGCTACCCTGAACTTGGACAGGGGGACAACTATGGCTACACCTTC. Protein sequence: CASSYPELGQGDNYGYTF.